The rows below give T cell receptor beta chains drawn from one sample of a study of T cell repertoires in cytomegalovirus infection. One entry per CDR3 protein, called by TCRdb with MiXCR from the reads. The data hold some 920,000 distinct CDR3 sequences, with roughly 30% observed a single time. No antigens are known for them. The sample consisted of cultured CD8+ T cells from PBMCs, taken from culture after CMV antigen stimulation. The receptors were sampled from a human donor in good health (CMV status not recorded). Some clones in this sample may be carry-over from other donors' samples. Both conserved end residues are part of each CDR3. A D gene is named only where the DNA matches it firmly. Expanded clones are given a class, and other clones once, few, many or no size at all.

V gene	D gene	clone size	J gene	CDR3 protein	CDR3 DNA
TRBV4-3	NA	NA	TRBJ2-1	CASSQDRALGEQFF	TGCGCCAGCAGCCAAGACAGGGCCTTAGGGGAGCAGTTCTTC
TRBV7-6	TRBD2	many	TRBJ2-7	CASSLGTSDSYEQYF	TGTGCCAGCAGCTTAGGGACTAGCGACTCCTACGAGCAGTACTTC
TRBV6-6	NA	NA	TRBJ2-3	CASTSGPPVASTDTQYF	TGTGCCAGCACCTCTGGACCGCCAGTGGCTAGCACAGATACGCAGTATTTT
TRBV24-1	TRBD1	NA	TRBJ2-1	CATSDSQTGQLNNEQFF	TGTGCCACCAGTGACTCCCAGACAGGGCAGTTAAACAATGAGCAGTTCTTC
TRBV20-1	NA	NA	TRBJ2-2	CSARNRDIGELFF	TGCAGTGCTAGGAACAGGGATATCGGGGAGCTGTTTTTT
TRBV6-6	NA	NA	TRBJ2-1	CASSPRDRPNEQFF	TGTGCCAGCAGTCCCAGAGACAGACCCAATGAGCAGTTCTTC
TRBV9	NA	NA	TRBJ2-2	CASSSWEAANTGELFF	TGTGCCAGCAGCTCGTGGGAGGCCGCGAACACCGGGGAGCTGTTTTTT
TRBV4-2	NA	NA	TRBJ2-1	CASSQGVEQFF	TGTGCCAGCAGCCAAGGGGTAGAGCAGTTCTTC
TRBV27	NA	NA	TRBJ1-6	CASSSLERHSPLHF	TGTGCCAGCAGTTCGCTGGAACGACATTCACCCCTCCACTTT
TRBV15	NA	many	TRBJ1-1	CATSREIGTEAFF	TGTGCCACCAGCAGAGAGATAGGCACTGAAGCTTTCTTT
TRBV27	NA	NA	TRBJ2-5	CASSLRAPGETQYF	TGTGCCAGCAGCCTCCGGGCGCCTGGAGAGACCCAGTACTTC
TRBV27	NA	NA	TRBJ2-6	CASSFASSGANVLTF	TGTGCCAGCAGTTTTGCTAGCTCTGGGGCCAACGTCCTGACTTTC
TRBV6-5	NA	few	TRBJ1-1	CASSLFRGGGQNTEAFF	TGTGCCAGCAGCTTATTCAGGGGAGGGGGACAGAACACTGAAGCTTTCTTT
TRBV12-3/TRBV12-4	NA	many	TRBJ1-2	CASTNNRVIGYTF	TGTGCCAGCACCAATAACAGGGTAATTGGCTACACCTTC
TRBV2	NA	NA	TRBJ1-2	CAAVGAGGYTF	TGTGCCGCAGTGGGGGCTGGTGGCTACACCTTC
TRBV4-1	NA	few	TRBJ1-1	CASSHLTAVDTEAFF	TGCGCCAGCAGTCACCTGACCGCCGTGGACACTGAAGCTTTCTTT
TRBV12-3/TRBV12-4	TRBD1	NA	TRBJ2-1	CASGQGIYNEQFF	TGTGCCAGCGGACAGGGGATCTACAATGAGCAGTTCTTC
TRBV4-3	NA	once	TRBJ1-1	CASSQHSGQGFEAFF	TGCGCCAGCAGCCAACACTCGGGACAAGGTTTTGAAGCTTTCTTT
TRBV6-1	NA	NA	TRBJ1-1	CASTRISGAEAFF	TGTGCCAGCACTCGAATATCAGGGGCTGAAGCTTTCTTT
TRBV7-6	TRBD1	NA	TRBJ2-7	CASSLVRAQGAYEQYF	TGTGCCAGCAGCTTAGTTCGCGCACAGGGGGCTTACGAGCAGTACTTC
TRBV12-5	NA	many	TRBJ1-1	CASGLASGGRTEAFF	TGTGCTAGTGGTTTGGCCTCGGGGGGCCGAACTGAAGCTTTCTTT
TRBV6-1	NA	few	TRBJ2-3	CASSEADGHRITDTQYF	TGTGCCAGCAGTGAAGCGGACGGACACAGAATAACAGATACGCAGTATTTT
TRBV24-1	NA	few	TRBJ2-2	CATSDTGHRNTGELFF	TGTGCCACCAGTGATACGGGACACCGGAACACCGGGGAGCTGTTTTTT
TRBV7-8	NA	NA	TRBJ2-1	CASSLKGGRDEQFF	TGTGCCAGCAGCTTAAAGGGGGGACGGGATGAGCAGTTCTTC
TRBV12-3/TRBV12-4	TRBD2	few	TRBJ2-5	CASSPPGLAGQETQYF	TGTGCCAGCAGCCCGCCGGGACTAGCGGGTCAAGAGACCCAGTACTTC
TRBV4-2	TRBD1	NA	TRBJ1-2	CASSQNEGGEAGYTF	TGTGCCAGCAGCCAAAACGAAGGGGGCGAGGCTGGCTACACCTTC
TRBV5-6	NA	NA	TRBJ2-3	CASKEGTFSTDTQYF	TGTGCCAGCAAGGAGGGAACCTTTAGCACAGATACGCAGTATTTT
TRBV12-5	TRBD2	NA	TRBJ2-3	CASGFGTSGGATDTQYF	TGTGCTAGTGGTTTCGGGACTAGCGGGGGAGCAACAGATACGCAGTATTTT
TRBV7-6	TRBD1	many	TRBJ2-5	CASTKKRTGYQETQYF	TGTGCCAGCACCAAAAAGAGGACAGGGTACCAAGAGACCCAGTACTTC
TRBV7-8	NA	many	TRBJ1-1	CASSLAYDILNTEAFF	TGTGCCAGCAGCTTAGCGTACGACATACTGAACACTGAAGCTTTCTTT
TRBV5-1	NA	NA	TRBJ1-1	CASSLDQLPNTEAFF	TGCGCCAGCAGCTTGGACCAGCTGCCGAACACTGAAGCTTTCTTT
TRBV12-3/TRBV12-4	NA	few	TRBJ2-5	CASSLRGFLETQYF	TGTGCCAGCAGTTTAAGAGGGTTTCTGGAGACCCAGTACTTC
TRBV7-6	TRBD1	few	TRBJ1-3	CASSFYLQTGQVSGNTIYF	TGTGCCAGCAGTTTTTATCTACAGACGGGACAGGTCTCTGGAAACACCATATATTTT
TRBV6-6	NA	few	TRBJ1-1	CASGQYTEAFF	TGTGCCAGCGGACAGTACACTGAAGCTTTCTTT
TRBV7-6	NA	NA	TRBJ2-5	CASSTGRRQLLTQYF	TGTGCCAGCAGCACCGGACGGCGCCAATTGTTGACCCAGTACTTC
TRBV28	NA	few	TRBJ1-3	CASSFSVGGFKGNTIYF	TGTGCCAGCAGTTTTTCGGTCGGGGGATTTAAGGGAAACACCATATATTTT
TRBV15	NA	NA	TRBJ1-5	CATSRDRGTGSNQPQHF	TGTGCCACCAGCAGAGATCGAGGAACAGGTAGCAATCAGCCCCAGCATTTT
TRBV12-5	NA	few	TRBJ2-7	CASGFPDQGDLDEQYF	TGTGCTAGTGGTTTTCCCGACCAGGGAGATCTGGACGAGCAGTACTTC
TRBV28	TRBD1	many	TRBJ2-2	CASSAYRGRNTGELFF	TGTGCCAGCAGTGCGTACAGGGGTCGGAACACCGGGGAGCTGTTTTTT
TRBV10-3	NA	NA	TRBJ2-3	CAISESGDVTDTQYF	TGTGCCATCAGTGAGTCGGGGGACGTCACAGATACGCAGTATTTT
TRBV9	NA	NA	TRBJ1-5	CASSVDGRGWPQHF	TGTGCCAGCAGCGTAGATGGTCGGGGTTGGCCCCAGCATTTT
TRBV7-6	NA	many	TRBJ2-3	CASSLDRRGASDTQYF	TGTGCCAGCAGCTTAGATCGTCGGGGGGCTTCAGATACGCAGTATTTT
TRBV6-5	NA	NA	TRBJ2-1	CASSPHTGYNEQFF	TGTGCCAGCAGCCCCCACACAGGTTACAATGAGCAGTTCTTC
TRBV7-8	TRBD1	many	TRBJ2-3	CATKLSGQGAKDTQYF	TGTGCCACTAAGCTTTCGGGACAGGGGGCAAAAGATACGCAGTATTTT
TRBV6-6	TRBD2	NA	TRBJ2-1	CASSLTSVYNEQFF	TGTGCCAGCAGTTTAACTAGCGTCTACAATGAGCAGTTCTTC
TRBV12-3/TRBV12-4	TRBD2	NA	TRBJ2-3	CASQAGGRTDTQYF	TGTGCCAGCCAAGCGGGGGGGCGCACAGATACGCAGTATTTT
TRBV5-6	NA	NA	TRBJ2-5	CTSSLVGGLPETQYF	TGTACCAGCAGCCTGGTGGGGGGGCTCCCTGAGACCCAGTACTTC